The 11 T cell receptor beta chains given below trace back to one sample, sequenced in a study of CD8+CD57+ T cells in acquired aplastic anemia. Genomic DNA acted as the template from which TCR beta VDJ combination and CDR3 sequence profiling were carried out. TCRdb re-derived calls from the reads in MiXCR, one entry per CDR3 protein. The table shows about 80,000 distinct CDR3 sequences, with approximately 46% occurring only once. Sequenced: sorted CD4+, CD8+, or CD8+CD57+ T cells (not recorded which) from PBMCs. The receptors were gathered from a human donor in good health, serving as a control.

The CDR3 protein is CASSIGAGDTEAFF. The CDR3 DNA reads TGTGCCAGTAGTATTGGGGCTGGGGACACTGAAGCTTTCTTT. J is TRBJ1-1 and V is TRBV19; weak D call: TRBD1 (5 bases). Germline-derived CDR1 and CDR2 are LNHDA and SQIVND (reference sequence). The CDR3 spans 14 residues. Trimming removed 3 bases at V and 3 bases at J, with 11 bases between. Filled out from reference TRBV19 and TRBJ1-1, the complete variable domain reads DGGITQSPKYLFRKEGQNVTLSCEQNLNHDAMYWYRQDPGQGLRLIYYSQIVNDFQKGDIAEGYSVSREKKESFPLTVTSAQKNPTAFYLCASSIGAGDTEAFFGQGTRLTVV.

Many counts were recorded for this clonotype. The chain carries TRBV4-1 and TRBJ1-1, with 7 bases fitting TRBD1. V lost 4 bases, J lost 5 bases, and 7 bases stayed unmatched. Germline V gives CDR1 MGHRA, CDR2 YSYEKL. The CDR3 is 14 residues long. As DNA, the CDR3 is TGCGCCAGCAGCCCTAACTCAGGGGGTACTGAAGCTTTCTTT. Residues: CASSPNSGGTEAFF.

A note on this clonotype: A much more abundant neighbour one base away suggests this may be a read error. The CDR3 coding sequence is TGCAGCGCCGGCAGGGGGCCTGGAAACACCATATATTTT. It specifies CSAGRGPGNTIYF. The chain has TRBV29-1 and TRBJ1-3, with 8 bases fitting TRBD1. V lost 7 bases to trimming and J lost 2 bases; unmatched junction nucleotides: 4. Germline CDR1 and CDR2: SQVTM and ANQGSEA. The CDR3 sequence is 13 residues long. The full variable domain, rest sourced from reference TRBV29-1 and TRBJ1-3, is SAVISQKPSRDICQRGTSLTIQCQVDSQVTMMFWYRQQPGQSLTLIATANQGSEATYESGFVIDKFPISRPNLTFSTLTVSNMSPEDSSIYLCSAGRGPGNTIYFGEGSWLTVV.

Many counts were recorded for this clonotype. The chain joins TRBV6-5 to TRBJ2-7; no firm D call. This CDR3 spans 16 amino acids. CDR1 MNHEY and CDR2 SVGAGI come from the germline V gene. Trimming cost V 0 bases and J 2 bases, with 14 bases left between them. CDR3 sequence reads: CASSYSSSGRAYEQYF. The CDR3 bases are TGTGCCAGCAGTTACTCGTCTTCGGGTCGAGCCTACGAGCAGTACTTC.

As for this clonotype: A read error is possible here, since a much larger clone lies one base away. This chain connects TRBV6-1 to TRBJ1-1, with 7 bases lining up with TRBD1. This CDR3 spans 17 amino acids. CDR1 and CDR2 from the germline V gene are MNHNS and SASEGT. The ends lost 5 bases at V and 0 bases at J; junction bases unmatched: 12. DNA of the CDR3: TGTGCCAGCAGTAGAGGGACAGCGAAGACCATGAACACTGAAGCTTTCTTT. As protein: CASSRGTAKTMNTEAFF.

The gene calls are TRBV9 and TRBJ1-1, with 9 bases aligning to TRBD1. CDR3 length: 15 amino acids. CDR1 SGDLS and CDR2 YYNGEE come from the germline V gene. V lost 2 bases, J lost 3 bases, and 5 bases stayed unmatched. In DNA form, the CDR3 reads TGTGCCAGCAGCGTGGGGGGACAGGGATACACTGAAGCTTTCTTT. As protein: CASSVGGQGYTEAFF.

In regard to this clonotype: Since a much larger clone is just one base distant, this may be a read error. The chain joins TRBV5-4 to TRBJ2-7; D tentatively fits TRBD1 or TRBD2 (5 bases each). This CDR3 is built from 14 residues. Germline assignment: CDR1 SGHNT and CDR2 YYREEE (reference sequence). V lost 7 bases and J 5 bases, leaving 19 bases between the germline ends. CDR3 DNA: TGTGCCAGCCCCAGCCGAGGGGTCCGGAACGAGCAGTACTTC. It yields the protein CASPSRGVRNEQYF.

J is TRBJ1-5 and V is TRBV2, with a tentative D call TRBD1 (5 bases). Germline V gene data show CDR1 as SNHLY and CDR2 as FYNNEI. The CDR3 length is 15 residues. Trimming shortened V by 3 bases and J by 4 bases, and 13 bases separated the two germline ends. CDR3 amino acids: CASSEQGVRNQPQHF. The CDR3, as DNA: TGTGCCAGCAGTGAGCAGGGAGTGCGGAATCAGCCCCAGCATTTT.

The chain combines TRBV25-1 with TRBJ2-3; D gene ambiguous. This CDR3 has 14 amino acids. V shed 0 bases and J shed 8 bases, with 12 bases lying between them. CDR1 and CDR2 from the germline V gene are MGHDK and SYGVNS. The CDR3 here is CASSEYRGYSTQYF. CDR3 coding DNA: TGTGCCAGCAGTGAATATCGTGGTTATTCTACGCAGTATTTT. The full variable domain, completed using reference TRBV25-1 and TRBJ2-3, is EADIYQTPRYLVIGTGKKITLECSQTMGHDKMYWYQQDPGMELHLIHYSYGVNSTEKGDLSSESTVSRIRTEHFPLTLESARPSHTSQYLCASSEYRGYSTQYFGPGTRLTVL.

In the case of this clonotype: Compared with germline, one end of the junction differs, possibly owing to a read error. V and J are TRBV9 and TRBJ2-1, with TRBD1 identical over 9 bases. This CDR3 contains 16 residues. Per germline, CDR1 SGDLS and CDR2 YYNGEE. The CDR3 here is CANSVAGTGNYNEQFF. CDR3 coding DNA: TGTGCCAACAGCGTCGCCGGGACAGGGAATTACAATGAGCAGTTCTTC.

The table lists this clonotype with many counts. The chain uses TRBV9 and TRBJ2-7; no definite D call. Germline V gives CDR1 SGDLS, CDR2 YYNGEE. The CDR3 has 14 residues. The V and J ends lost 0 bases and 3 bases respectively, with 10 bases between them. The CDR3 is CASSVGGSNYEQYF. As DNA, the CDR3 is TGTGCCAGCAGCGTAGGTGGCAGTAACTACGAGCAGTACTTC.